The 3 T cell receptor beta chains reported below all come from one sample, sequenced in a study of blood T cells in healthy people across ages (dated by TCRdb to the mid-2010s). The library came from 5' RACE. The sequencer was an Illumina HiSeq 2500. The second PCR ran for roughly 7 to 12 cycles and used a J-beta primer mix along with a sample-barcoded 5' primer. TCRdb applied fastp at Q25 and MiXCR to the public reads, then kept only in-frame beta chains. Merged by CDR3 protein, the rows form single entries marked with the most common genes and DNA. The sample table holds about 570,000 distinct CDR3 sequences, of which 25% to 30% were seen once. Approximately 17% of the sample is taken by the ten largest. Specimen: blood. These receptors came from a woman in her 70s in good health.

The chain is built from TRBV12-3 or TRBV12-4 and TRBJ1-6; no reliable D call. The CDR3 covers 17 residues. V gave up 6 bases and J gave up 4 bases, with 19 bases separating them. The chain's CDR3 is CASSLSKGFTYNSPLHF. The CDR3 DNA sequence: TGTGCCAGCAGCTTGTCTAAGGGATTCACGTATAATTCACCCCTCCACTTT.

The gene calls are TRBV12-3 or TRBV12-4 and TRBJ2-5; a possible D gene is TRBD1 (7 bases). CDR3 size: 18 residues. The V and J ends lost 6 bases and 1 base respectively, with 24 bases between them. As DNA, the CDR3 is TGTGCCAGCAGCCCAGGAGATGTTGCAGGGGGGCCCCAAGAGACCCAGTACTTC. This encodes CASSPGDVAGGPQETQYF.

V is TRBV12-3 or TRBV12-4 and J is TRBJ2-2, with a possible D match to TRBD2 (6 bases). Trimming stripped 6 bases from V and 4 bases from J, with 12 bases between. CDR3 size: 14 residues. CDR3 DNA: TGTGCCAGCAGCCTCTGGGGAGGCACCGGGGAGCTGTTTTTT. This gives the protein CASSLWGGTGELFF.